The 28 T cell receptor beta chains in this list originate from one sample, sequenced in a study of T cells in localized non-small cell lung cancer. Clones were read by immunoSEQ multiplex PCR, and TCRdb kept only the in-frame ones, dropping some. The table lists 25,000 to 35,000 clones, over 80% of them singletons. Sequencing used peripheral blood, obtained before any cancer treatment. The receptors originated from a female donor over 55 with stage I lung adenocarcinoma.

The chain recombines TRBV6-6 with TRBJ2-1, with D unresolved. Germline values: CDR1 MNHNY, CDR2 SVGAGI (reference sequence). Deletions cut 2 bases from V and 10 bases from J, with 6 bases between. The CDR3 runs 11 residues. This chain's CDR3 is CASSYSREQFF. In DNA form, the CDR3 reads TGTGCCAGCAGTTACAGCCGGGAGCAGTTCTTC.

J is TRBJ1-2 and V is TRBV7-9, with D possibly being TRBD1 (5 bases). Per the germline V gene, CDR1 is SEHNR and CDR2 is FQNEAQ (reference sequence). V lost 1 base and J 6 bases, leaving 6 bases between the germline ends. The CDR3 is 12 amino acids. This chain's CDR3 is CASSLVGDGYTF. The DNA for the CDR3 is TGTGCCAGCAGCTTAGTGGGGGATGGCTACACCTTC.

The chain recombines TRBV19 with TRBJ2-3; D might be TRBD2 (6 bases). V lost 2 bases and J 0 bases, leaving 15 bases between the germline ends. CDR3 length equals 17 residues. Germline CDR1 and CDR2: LNHDA and SQIVND (reference sequence). Here the CDR3 DNA reads TGTGCCAGTAGTATAAGTTTCGGGGGAGCTAGCACAGATACGCAGTATTTT. Protein: CASSISFGGASTDTQYF.

This chain connects TRBV28 to TRBJ1-2, with D uncertain. V lost 6 bases and J lost 6, with 11 bases in between. The CDR3 has 12 residues. Germline CDR1 is MDHEN and CDR2 is SYDVKM. The DNA for the CDR3 is TGTGCCAGCAGCTCCAGTTCGAATGGCTACACCTTC. Its translation is CASSSSSNGYTF.

This chain joins TRBV30 and TRBJ1-5; the D gene is possibly TRBD1 (5 bases). Looked up from germline, CDR1 is GTSNPN and CDR2 is SVGIG (reference sequence). The CDR3 is 16 amino acids. Trimming removed 2 bases from V and 8 bases from J, with 22 bases in between. CDR3 nucleotides: TGTGCCTGGAGTCCTCCCGGGGTGGGGCGCGGGAAGCCCCAGCATTTT. It is translated as CAWSPPGVGRGKPQHF.

This clone was observed once. The chain combines TRBV5-1 with TRBJ1-5; maybe TRBD1 (6 bases). The germline CDR1 and CDR2 sequences are SGHRS and YFSETQ. The V end lost 5 bases, the J end lost 0 bases, and 18 bases lay between the germline ends. CDR3 size: 17 residues. As DNA, the CDR3 is TGCGCCAGCAGTTATTTTCACAGGGTCGATAGCAATCAGCCCCAGCATTTT. Translating gives CASSYFHRVDSNQPQHF.

The CDR3 protein is CASSLVPYEQYF. In DNA form, the CDR3 reads TGCGCCAGCAGCTTGGTCCCCTACGAGCAGTACTTC. The chain employs TRBV5-1 and TRBJ2-7; D ambiguous. Trimming took 0 bases from V and 2 from J, leaving 3 bases between them. The CDR3 length is 12 residues. Per germline, CDR1 SGHRS and CDR2 YFSETQ.

About this clone: A junction end diverges from the germline sequence, so it may reflect a read error. The rearrangement joins TRBV6-1 to TRBJ1-2; D is unclear. Per the germline V gene, CDR1 is MNHNS and CDR2 is SASEGT. This CDR3 comprises 11 residues. This CDR3 reads CASREGYGYTF. The CDR3 coding sequence is TGTGCCAGCAGAGAAGGGTATGGCTACACCTTC.

The genes are TRBV30 and TRBJ2-2; TRBD1 aligns across 11 bases. The length of the CDR3 is 15 residues. Unmatched junction bases numbered 5, after V lost 4 bases and J lost 4 bases. The germline CDR1 and CDR2 sequences are GTSNPN and SVGIG (reference sequence). CDR3 bases: TGTGCCTGGATGGACAGGGGGCTGAGCACCGGGGAGCTGTTTTTT. Residues: CAWMDRGLSTGELFF.

V usage is TRBV30 and J usage is TRBJ1-2; 7 nucleotides agree with TRBD1. J gave up 4 bases and V 3 bases, and 11 bases lay outside the gene matches. This CDR3 contains 15 residues. Germline V gene data show CDR1 as GTSNPN and CDR2 as SVGIG (reference sequence). For the CDR3, the DNA is TGTGCCTGGAGCAGATTGGGACAGACTACCTATGGCTACACCTTC. Encoded protein: CAWSRLGQTTYGYTF.

The genes are TRBV16 and TRBJ1-2; D is unresolved. In germline, CDR1 is KGHSY, CDR2 FQNENV. Trimming shortened V by 0 bases and J by 6 bases, and 8 bases separated the two germline ends. The CDR3 extends over 13 amino acids. CDR3 sequence reads: CASSQSTAHGYTF. Written as DNA, the CDR3 is TGTGCCAGCAGCCAATCGACCGCTCATGGCTACACCTTC.

The chain couples TRBV7-2 to TRBJ2-2; D is unclear. V lost 4 bases, J lost 6 bases, and 9 bases lay in between. The CDR3 sequence is 13 residues long. Germline V gene data show CDR1 as SGHTA and CDR2 as FQGNSA. In DNA form, the CDR3 reads TGTGCCAGCAGCTCGTATCTTCCCGGGGAGCTGTTTTTT. It translates to CASSSYLPGELFF.

The V call is TRBV4-1, the J call TRBJ1-2, with D possibly matching TRBD1 (6 bases). The V gene lost 0 bases and the J gene lost 7 bases, with 18 bases spanning the gap. Germline V CDR1 and CDR2: MGHRA, YSYEKL. This CDR3 is 16 amino acids long. The CDR3 region has the DNA TGCGCCAGCAGCCAAGATTCTGCGGGGGCTTGGGCTGGCTACACCTTC. This translates into CASSQDSAGAWAGYTF.

The rearrangement links TRBV11-3 to TRBJ1-1, with D uncertain. Germline V gene lookup returns CDR1 SGHNT and CDR2 YENEEA. V lost 5 bases and J lost 0, with 10 bases in between. CDR3 length: 14 amino acids. CDR3 amino acids: CASSPGRLNTEAFF. The CDR3 coding sequence is TGTGCCAGCAGCCCGGGCCGATTGAACACTGAAGCTTTCTTT.

Concerning this clone itself: The conserved closing phenylalanine or tryptophan is absent in this CDR3, likely reflecting a read error. The limits of the CDR3 on the DNA are not certain, so only TCRdb's listed CDR3 is given. The CDR3 here is CASSETGTPGL. The chain links TRBV6-1 to TRBJ1-1. CDR1 is MNHNS, CDR2 SASEGT, per germline. The CDR3 extends over 11 residues, inclusive of both ends.

The chain uses TRBV10-3 and TRBJ2-4, with TRBD2 as a possible D gene (5 bases). V was shortened by 8 bases and J by 5 bases, with 13 bases between the two germline ends. This CDR3 spans 13 amino acids. CDR1 and CDR2 from the germline V gene are ENHRY and SYGVKD. CDR3 sequence (DNA): TGTGCCATCTCGGGGTCTAGGGAAAACATTCAGTACTTC. It translates to CAISGSRENIQYF.

The chain carries TRBV7-2 and TRBJ2-2; 8 bases fit TRBD1. The V gene end was trimmed by 4 bases and the J gene end by 4 bases; junction bases not matched to a gene: 5. The CDR3 is 15 residues long. Germline CDR1 and CDR2: SGHTA and FQGNSA. In nucleotides, the CDR3 is TGTGCCAGCAGCTCGAGGACAGGGAGCACCGGGGAGCTGTTTTTT. This encodes CASSSRTGSTGELFF.

The table lists this clone with a count of one. The chain recombines TRBV19 with TRBJ2-4; TRBD2 matches at 11 bases. The CDR3 contains 18 residues. The trim removed 0 bases at V and 1 base at J, leaving 5 bases unmatched. The germline V gene has CDR1 LNHDA and CDR2 SQIVND (reference sequence). The CDR3 region has the DNA TGTGCCAGTAGTATAGATCATAGCGGGGGGGCGGCCAAAAACATTCAGTACTTC. This translates into CASSIDHSGGAAKNIQYF.

The sample holds a few counts of this clone. The chain uses TRBV6-1 and TRBJ2-1; TRBD2 might be the D (5 bases). CDR3 size: 14 residues. Trimming took 4 bases from V and 3 from J, leaving 10 bases between them. Germline V gene lookup returns CDR1 MNHNS and CDR2 SASEGT. CDR3 sequence: CASSARTGYNEQFF. The CDR3 bases are TGTGCCAGCAGTGCACGGACTGGCTACAATGAGCAGTTCTTC.

This clone was seen just once. J is TRBJ1-1 and V is TRBV18; D is undetermined. Deletions cut 2 bases from V and 0 bases from J, with 10 bases between. In germline, CDR1 is KGHSH, CDR2 LQKENI. The CDR3 has 15 amino acids. The CDR3 protein is CASSPSPQLNTEAFF. CDR3 in DNA: TGTGCCAGCTCACCATCCCCACAGTTGAACACTGAAGCTTTCTTT.

The chain couples TRBV4-1 to TRBJ1-2; 7 bases match TRBD1. CDR3 length: 15 amino acids. Unmatched junction bases numbered 4, after V lost 1 base and J lost 2 bases. Germline CDR1 MGHRA, CDR2 YSYEKL. CDR3 sequence reads: CASSQGQGVNYGYTF. CDR3 in DNA: TGCGCCAGCAGCCAAGGCCAGGGGGTCAACTATGGCTACACCTTC.

The rearrangement uses TRBV29-1 and TRBJ1-1; D is uncertain. The germline V gene encodes CDR1 SQVTM and CDR2 ANQGSEA. V was clipped by 3 bases and J by 5 bases, with 10 bases between them. CDR3 length: 12 amino acids. DNA of the CDR3: TGCAGCGTTGACCTGGATAGGACTGAAGCTTTCTTT. This sequence encodes CSVDLDRTEAFF.

V and J are TRBV5-6 and TRBJ2-7; D unresolved. From germline, CDR1 is SGHDT and CDR2 YYEEEE. The CDR3 sequence is 14 residues long. Trimming shortened V by 4 bases and J by 0 bases, and 11 bases separated the two germline ends. The chain's CDR3 is CASSKQGFSYEQYF. Here the CDR3 DNA reads TGTGCCAGCAGCAAACAAGGGTTCTCCTACGAGCAGTACTTC.

This clone was found once. This chain links TRBV15 with TRBJ2-7; unclear D gene. The germline CDR1 and CDR2 sequences are LNHNV and YYDKDF (reference sequence). The CDR3 loop spans 13 amino acids. The V end lost 0 bases, the J end lost 3 bases, and 6 bases lay between the germline ends. The CDR3 spells CATSRDPGYEQYF. CDR3 nucleotide sequence: TGTGCCACCAGCAGAGATCCAGGCTACGAGCAGTACTTC. Supplemented by reference TRBV15 and TRBJ2-7, the full variable domain reads DAMVIQNPRYQVTQFGKPVTLSCSQTLNHNVMYWYQQKSSQAPKLLFHYYDKDFNNEADTPDNFQSRRPNTSFCFLDIRSPGLGDTAMYLCATSRDPGYEQYFGPGTRLTVT.

This chain uses TRBV18 with TRBJ1-1, with no clear D. Per germline, CDR1 KGHSH and CDR2 LQKENI. The CDR3 contains 15 residues. Trimming shortened V by 3 bases and J by 3 bases, and 14 bases separated the two germline ends. CDR3 DNA sequence: TGTGCCAGCTCACCCCTGGCCGGGCCCGACACTGAAGCTTTCTTT. Amino acid sequence: CASSPLAGPDTEAFF.

The chain couples TRBV7-8 to TRBJ2-7; D not certain. CDR1 and CDR2 (germline): SGHVS, FQNEAQ. This CDR3 has 16 amino acids. The V gene lost 1 base and the J gene lost 2 bases, with 15 bases spanning the gap. The CDR3 coding sequence is TGTGCCAGCAGCTTAGTATCTAGTCCTGCAACCTACGAGCAGTACTTC. This sequence encodes CASSLVSSPATYEQYF.

V gene TRBV28 combines with J gene TRBJ2-1, with 7 nucleotides matching TRBD1. This CDR3 spans 15 amino acids. The junction had 6 bases not matched to a gene; V was cut back by 3 bases and J by 4 bases. Germline-derived CDR1 and CDR2 are MDHEN and SYDVKM. CDR3 sequence reads: CASSFSGQLYNEQFF. CDR3 nucleotide sequence: TGTGCCAGCAGTTTCTCGGGACAGCTATACAATGAGCAGTTCTTC. The complete variable domain, with remaining parts taken from reference TRBV28 and TRBJ2-1, reads DVKVTQSSRYLVKRTGEKVFLECVQDMDHENMFWYRQDPGLGLRLIYFSYDVKMKEKGDIPEGYSVSREKKERFSLILESASTNQTSMYLCASSFSGQLYNEQFFGPGTRLTVL.

This clone was observed once. J is TRBJ2-1 and V is TRBV7-6, with 11 bases fitting TRBD1. Trimming at V came to 1 base and at J to 9 bases, leaving 8 bases not matched to a gene. This CDR3 is built from 16 residues. CDR1 is SGHVS and CDR2 is FNYEAQ in the germline V gene. CDR3 amino acids: CASSLGGTGGSGEQFF. CDR3 sequence (DNA): TGTGCCAGCAGCTTAGGGGGGACAGGGGGATCTGGTGAGCAGTTCTTC.